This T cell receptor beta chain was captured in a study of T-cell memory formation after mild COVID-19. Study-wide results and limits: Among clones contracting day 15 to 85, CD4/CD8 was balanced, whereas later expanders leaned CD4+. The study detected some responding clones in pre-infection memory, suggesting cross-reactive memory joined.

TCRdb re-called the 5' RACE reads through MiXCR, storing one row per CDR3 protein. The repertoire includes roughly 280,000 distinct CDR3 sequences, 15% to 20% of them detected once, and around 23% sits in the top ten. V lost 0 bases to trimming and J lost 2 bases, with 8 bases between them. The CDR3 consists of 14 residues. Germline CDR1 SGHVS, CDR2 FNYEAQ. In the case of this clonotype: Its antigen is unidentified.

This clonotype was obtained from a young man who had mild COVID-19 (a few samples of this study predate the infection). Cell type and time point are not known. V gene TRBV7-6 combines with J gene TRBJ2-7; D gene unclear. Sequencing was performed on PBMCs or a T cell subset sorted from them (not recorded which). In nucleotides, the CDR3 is TGTGCCAGCAGCTTAGCCATAACTCCCTACGAGCAGTACTTC. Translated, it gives CASSLAITPYEQYF.